Presented here are 18 T cell receptor beta chains from one specimen sequenced in a study of blood T cell repertoires in COVID-19. Libraries were prepared by immunoSEQ multiplex PCR; TCRdb keeps only in-frame clonotypes and omits some of them. The table records hundreds of thousands of clones, 85% of them present only once. The sequenced sample was peripheral blood. These receptors were collected from a woman aged 18-29 years with acute or convalescent COVID-19.

The chain links TRBV24-1 to TRBJ2-5; TRBD2 matches 11 bases. V shed 4 bases and J 5 bases; nucleotides not matched to a gene: 11. The CDR3 extends over 17 amino acids. Germline loops: CDR1 KGHDR, CDR2 SFDVKD. The CDR3 nucleotides are TGTGCCACCAGTGACTCCGGGACTAGCGGCAGGGGGGAGACCCAGTACTTC. As protein: CATSDSGTSGRGETQYF.

This clone was seen more than once but under ten times. This chain links TRBV7-2 with TRBJ1-3; D ambiguous. This CDR3 has 14 amino acids. The V and J ends lost 4 bases and 2 bases respectively, with 9 bases between them. The germline gives CDR1 SGHTA, CDR2 FQGNSA. CDR3 sequence: CASSSQVAGNTIYF. The CDR3 region has the DNA TGTGCCAGCAGCTCCCAGGTGGCTGGAAACACCATATATTTT. Drawing the rest from reference TRBV7-2 and TRBJ1-3, the complete variable domain is GAGVSQSPSNKVTEKGKDVELRCDPISGHTALYWYRQSLGQGLEFLIYFQGNSAPDKSGLPSDRFSAERTGGSVSTLTIQRTQQEDSAVYLCASSSQVAGNTIYFGEGSWLTVV.

The CDR3 reads CASSCPGRSNQPQHF. CDR3 bases: TGTGCCAGCAGTTGCCCGGGGAGAAGCAATCAGCCCCAGCATTTT. The chain joins TRBV6-7 to TRBJ1-5; D is uncertain. TRBV6-7 is filed as an ORF, its function uncertain. This CDR3 comprises 15 residues. Trimming stripped 4 bases from V and 1 base from J, with 11 bases between.

This clone is a singleton in its sample. This chain joins TRBV6-5 and TRBJ1-2; 8 nucleotides align to TRBD1. The CDR3 has 14 amino acids. Looked up from germline, CDR1 is MNHEY and CDR2 is SVGAGI. Germline trimming cut 6 bases from V and 7 bases from J; bases unmatched to any gene: 10. The CDR3 protein is CASRPDRVGPGYTF. CDR3 nucleotides: TGTGCCAGCAGACCGGACAGGGTTGGACCTGGCTACACCTTC.

The V gene is TRBV2, the J gene TRBJ1-5, with 7 bases that match TRBD1. CDR1 and CDR2 from the germline V gene are SNHLY and FYNNEI. The ends lost 3 bases at V and 4 bases at J; junction bases unmatched: 3. This CDR3 is built from 14 residues. CDR3 bases: TGTGCCAGCAGTGAGGGGGACAGTAATCAGCCCCAGCATTTT. It codes for CASSEGDSNQPQHF.

The chain uses TRBV19 and TRBJ1-4; 8 bases match TRBD1. V gave up 5 bases and J gave up 3 bases; unmatched junction bases: 8. Germline CDR1 is LNHDA and CDR2 is SQIVND (reference sequence). The CDR3 is made up of 16 amino acids. The CDR3 nucleotides are TGTGCCAGTAGTCCGCAGCAGGGGGCGCCTAATGAAAAACTGTTTTTT. It translates to CASSPQQGAPNEKLFF.

The chain uses TRBV28 and TRBJ1-5; tentative D call: TRBD1 (6 bases). V was pared by 6 bases and J by 3 bases, with 12 bases between. CDR1 is MDHEN, CDR2 SYDVKM, per germline. CDR3 size: 14 residues. The CDR3 is CASSLTGINQPQHF. In DNA form, the CDR3 reads TGTGCCAGCAGCCTGACAGGTATCAATCAGCCCCAGCATTTT.

This rearrangement joins TRBV1 to TRBJ2-2; the D segment call TRBD2 is taken from the table without a DNA check. TRBV1 is an annotated pseudogene. The CDR3 is 15 amino acids. The CDR3 region is CTSSQTSGRYGELFF. Here the CDR3 DNA reads TGCACCAGCAGCCAGACTAGCGGGAGGTACGGGGAGCTGTTTTTT.

This clone was counted between two and nine times. This rearrangement joins TRBV10-1 to TRBJ2-2; tentative D call: TRBD2 (5 bases). Germline lookup yields CDR1 WNHNN and CDR2 SYGVQD (reference sequence). Between the trimmed V and J ends, which lost 0 bases and 6 bases, there was a span of 5 bases. The CDR3 has 13 residues. Here the CDR3 DNA reads TGCGCCAGCAGTGAGTCCGGGGCCGGGGAGCTGTTTTTT. Its translation is CASSESGAGELFF.

This chain uses TRBV9 with TRBJ2-3; D gene uncertain. Germline CDR1 is SGDLS and CDR2 is YYNGEE. The CDR3 length is 13 residues. Trimming took off 3 bases at V and 2 bases at J, with 7 bases between the two ends. The CDR3 loop reads CASSGSLTDTQYF. The CDR3 nucleotides read TGTGCCAGCAGCGGTAGCCTCACAGATACGCAGTATTTT.

The gene calls are TRBV4-1 and TRBJ1-5; D call uncertain. The CDR3 covers 13 residues. Germline assignment: CDR1 MGHRA and CDR2 YSYEKL. V lost 0 bases and J 8 bases, leaving 8 bases between the germline ends. CDR3 nucleotides: TGCGCCAGCAGCCAAGAGGGCGGGGAGCCCCAGCATTTT. Encoded protein: CASSQEGGEPQHF.

The chain has TRBV18 and TRBJ1-5; possible D gene TRBD1, 5 bases. Germline V gene sequence: CDR1 KGHSH, CDR2 LQKENI. Between the trimmed V and J ends, which lost 6 bases and 4 bases, there was a span of 10 bases. The CDR3 loop spans 13 amino acids. As DNA, the CDR3 is TGTGCCAGCTCGGTGACAGAGAATCAGCCCCAGCATTTT. Residues: CASSVTENQPQHF.

This clone was seen only once. The chain uses TRBV9 and TRBJ2-5, with D perhaps TRBD2 (6 bases). Trimming shortened V by 4 bases and J by 2 bases, and 12 bases separated the two germline ends. Per the germline V gene, CDR1 is SGDLS and CDR2 is YYNGEE. The CDR3 extends over 14 amino acids. The CDR3 coding sequence is TGTGCCAGCAGCCGGGCGGGGCTACAAGAGACCCAGTACTTC. Amino acids: CASSRAGLQETQYF. The variable domain in full, completed from reference TRBV9 and TRBJ2-5, reads DSGVTQTPKHLITATGQRVTLRCSPRSGDLSVYWYQQSLDQGLQFLIQYYNGEERAKGNILERFSAQQFPDLHSELNLSSLELGDSALYFCASSRAGLQETQYFGPGTRLLVL.

The chain recombines TRBV6-1 with TRBJ2-1; 11 positions match TRBD2. The V segment lost 2 bases and the J segment 7 bases; nucleotides outside the gene matches: 10. Looked up from germline, CDR1 is MNHNS and CDR2 is SASEGT. This CDR3 has 17 amino acids. Written as DNA, the CDR3 is TGTGCCAGCAGTGAAATTGCTAGCGGGGGGTTGAGGAATGAGCAGTTCTTC. Translation: CASSEIASGGLRNEQFF.

The chain has TRBV28 and TRBJ1-6; D not resolved. The V and J ends lost 1 base and 0 bases respectively, with 7 bases between them. The CDR3 length is 16 residues. The germline V gene has CDR1 MDHEN and CDR2 SYDVKM. CDR3 DNA sequence: TGTGCCAGCAGTTTATATCTCTCCTCCTATAATTCACCCCTCCACTTT. Translating it yields CASSLYLSSYNSPLHF.

The genes are TRBV28 and TRBJ1-1, with D unresolved. The germline CDR1 and CDR2 sequences are MDHEN and SYDVKM. Trimming removed 2 bases from V and 3 bases from J, with 4 bases in between. The CDR3 totals 12 residues. The CDR3 DNA is TGTGCCAGCAGTTTACGTCACACTGAAGCTTTCTTT. This codes for CASSLRHTEAFF.

This chain uses TRBV5-4 with TRBJ2-1; TRBD2 matches 12 bases. The CDR3 runs to 15 residues. The germline V gene encodes CDR1 SGHNT and CDR2 YYREEE (reference sequence). Unmatched junction bases numbered 4, after V lost 4 bases and J lost 5 bases. CDR3 DNA: TGTGCCAGCAGCATCGGACTAGCGGGAAACAATGAGCAGTTCTTC. It specifies CASSIGLAGNNEQFF.

The chain couples TRBV18 to TRBJ1-1; D uncertain. Germline V gene data show CDR1 as KGHSH and CDR2 as LQKENI. The CDR3 loop spans 13 amino acids. With 6 bases removed from V and 0 bases from J, the gap between germline ends came to 8 bases. The CDR3: CASSTDMNTEAFF. Here the CDR3 DNA reads TGTGCCAGCTCTACCGACATGAACACTGAAGCTTTCTTT.